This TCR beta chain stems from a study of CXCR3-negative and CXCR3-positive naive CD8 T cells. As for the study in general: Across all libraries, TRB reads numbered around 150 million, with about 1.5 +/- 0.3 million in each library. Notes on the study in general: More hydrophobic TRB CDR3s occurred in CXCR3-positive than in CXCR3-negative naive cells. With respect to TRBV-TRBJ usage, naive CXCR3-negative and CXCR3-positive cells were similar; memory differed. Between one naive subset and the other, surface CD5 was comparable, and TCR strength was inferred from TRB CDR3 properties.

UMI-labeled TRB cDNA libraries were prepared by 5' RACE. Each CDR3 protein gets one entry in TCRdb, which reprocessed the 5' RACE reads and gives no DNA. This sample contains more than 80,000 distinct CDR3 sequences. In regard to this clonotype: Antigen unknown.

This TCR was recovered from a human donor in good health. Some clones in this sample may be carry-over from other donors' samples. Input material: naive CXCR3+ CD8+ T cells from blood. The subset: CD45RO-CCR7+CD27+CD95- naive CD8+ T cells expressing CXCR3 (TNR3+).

The CDR3 reads CASSLDSLRGTEAFF. The genes are TRBV5-1 and TRBJ1-1; without DNA, the TCRdb call of TRBD1 cannot be checked. Per the germline V gene, CDR1 is SGHRS and CDR2 is YFSETQ. The CDR3 is made up of 15 amino acids.